These 8 T cell receptor beta chains share one sample of origin, sequenced in a study of shared clonotypes between healthy human individuals. Generated by immunoSEQ multiplex PCR, the TCRdb table keeps only in-frame clones and is missing some. The table shows roughly 1,500,000 clones, with approximately 98% occurring only once. Sequencing was performed on naive CD4+ T cells sorted from blood. Subset described: CD45RA+ positively selected. These receptors were collected from a man aged 25-45 years in good health.

The chain employs TRBV5-1 and TRBJ2-5, with no clear D. V was shortened by 0 bases and J by 5 bases, with 17 bases between the two germline ends. The CDR3 covers 16 residues. Germline values: CDR1 SGHRS, CDR2 YFSETQ. The CDR3 region has the DNA TGCGCCAGCAGCTTGGCCGTCGGAACACCTAACGAGACCCAGTACTTC. It yields the protein CASSLAVGTPNETQYF.

V and J are TRBV5-1 and TRBJ2-1, with D maybe TRBD1 (6 bases). The ends were cut back, 1 base at V and 4 bases at J, with 21 bases in the middle. Germline V CDR1 and CDR2: SGHRS, YFSETQ. This CDR3 has 18 residues. DNA for the CDR3: TGCGCCAGCAGCTTGACCTTATCAGGGGCAGGGTTTTACAATGAGCAGTTCTTC. It yields the protein CASSLTLSGAGFYNEQFF.

Comment on this clone: Other DNA sequences in this specimen translate into the identical CDR3. The chain is built from TRBV6-1 and TRBJ1-5; D is undetermined. This CDR3 comprises 13 residues. The V gene lost 4 bases and the J gene lost 4 bases, with 8 bases spanning the gap. Germline V lookup: CDR1 MNHNS, CDR2 SASEGT. The CDR3 sequence: CASSGTVNQPQHF. The DNA for the CDR3 is TGTGCCAGCAGTGGAACAGTTAATCAGCCCCAGCATTTT.

As to this clone: This sample includes further DNA sequences coding for the same CDR3. The chain employs TRBV29-1 and TRBJ2-5; D is perhaps TRBD2 (5 bases). This CDR3 is 12 amino acids long. Germline-derived CDR1 and CDR2 are SQVTM and ANQGSEA. The V and J ends lost 3 bases and 5 bases respectively, with 10 bases between them. CDR3 DNA: TGCAGCGTTGACCGGGGAAGGGAGACCCAGTACTTC. Its translation is CSVDRGRETQYF.

This sequence joins TRBV7-3 and TRBJ2-5; 10 bases are shared with TRBD2. This CDR3 is built from 17 residues. CDR1 is SGHTA, CDR2 FQGTGA, per germline. V trimming: 0 bases; J trimming: 0 bases; junction bases outside the gene matches: 4. The CDR3 loop is CASSLTTLAGDQETQYF. Here the CDR3 DNA reads TGTGCCAGCAGCTTAACCACGCTAGCGGGAGACCAAGAGACCCAGTACTTC.

This clone was observed once. The chain recombines TRBV2 with TRBJ2-7; TRBD2 aligns across 8 bases. The CDR3 extends over 12 amino acids. Germline V lookup: CDR1 SNHLY, CDR2 FYNNEI. V was clipped by 6 bases and J by 5 bases; unmatched bases: 3. CDR3 region: CASSGRAHEQYF. CDR3 nucleotides: TGTGCCAGCAGCGGGAGGGCCCACGAGCAGTACTTC.

The J gene is TRBJ1-4, the V gene TRBV4-1; possible D gene TRBD1, 5 bases. The V gene's germline CDR1 is MGHRA and CDR2 YSYEKL. The CDR3 totals 14 residues. V lost 0 bases to trimming and J lost 7 bases, with 9 bases between them. The CDR3 spells CASSQDEGSEKLFF. The CDR3 DNA is TGCGCCAGCAGCCAAGATGAGGGGAGTGAAAAACTGTTTTTT.

Points on this clone: Other DNA variants within this sample encode the same CDR3. This chain joins TRBV5-1 and TRBJ1-5; a possible D gene is TRBD1 (6 bases). Trimming took off 2 bases at V and 4 bases at J, with 7 bases between the two ends. The CDR3 loop spans 13 amino acids. Germline V gene data show CDR1 as SGHRS and CDR2 as YFSETQ. The CDR3 DNA sequence: TGCGCCAGCAGCTTAGGACAGAATCAGCCCCAGCATTTT. Translation: CASSLGQNQPQHF.